Listed below are T cell receptor beta chains from one sample, sequenced in a study of identical twins. TCRdb re-derived calls from the 5' RACE reads in MiXCR, one entry per CDR3 protein. The sample has about 690,000 distinct CDR3 sequences, approximately 6% seen once; the top ten hold around 2%. Sequencing was performed on naive T cells sorted from blood. These receptors were collected from a man younger than 35 in good health. Both conserved end residues are part of each CDR3. The order of the fields is V gene, J gene, D gene, clone size, CDR3 protein, CDR3 DNA. The D gene is left open where the match is weak. Clone size is given for some rows only: seen once, a few or many times, or a class if the clone is expanded.

v_gene: TRBV5-1; j_gene: TRBJ1-5; d_gene: NA; abundance: many; CDR3aa: CASSLVAVTDSNQPQHF; CDR3nt: TGCGCCAGCAGCTTGGTTGCAGTTACCGATAGCAATCAGCCCCAGCATTTT
v_gene: TRBV18; j_gene: TRBJ1-1; d_gene: TRBD1; abundance: many; CDR3aa: CASSPQGAVTEAFF; CDR3nt: TGTGCCAGCTCACCTCAGGGGGCGGTCACTGAAGCTTTCTTT
v_gene: TRBV29-1; j_gene: TRBJ1-1; d_gene: NA; abundance: many; CDR3aa: CSVDGVTDMNTEAFF; CDR3nt: TGCAGCGTTGATGGGGTGACCGACATGAACACTGAAGCTTTCTTT
v_gene: TRBV7-2; j_gene: TRBJ2-1; d_gene: NA; abundance: few; CDR3aa: CASSLAPSYNEQFF; CDR3nt: TGTGCCAGCAGCTTAGCCCCCTCCTACAATGAGCAGTTCTTC
v_gene: TRBV7-7; j_gene: TRBJ2-3; d_gene: TRBD2; abundance: few; CDR3aa: CASSLGGAAISDTQYF; CDR3nt: TGTGCCAGCAGCTTGGGAGGGGCAGCGATCTCAGATACGCAGTATTTT
v_gene: TRBV29-1; j_gene: TRBJ2-1; d_gene: TRBD2; abundance: few; CDR3aa: CSVDRAGGPGEQFF; CDR3nt: TGCAGCGTTGACCGAGCGGGAGGGCCCGGTGAGCAGTTCTTC
v_gene: TRBV11-3; j_gene: TRBJ2-2; d_gene: NA; abundance: NA; CDR3aa: CASSLIRWGTGELFF; CDR3nt: TGTGCCAGCAGCTTAATTCGCTGGGGCACCGGGGAGCTGTTTTTT
v_gene: TRBV2; j_gene: TRBJ2-2; d_gene: NA; abundance: few; CDR3aa: CASILPGLTGGELFF; CDR3nt: TGTGCCAGCATTTTACCTGGCCTGACGGGCGGGGAGCTGTTTTTT
v_gene: TRBV7-2; j_gene: TRBJ2-1; d_gene: TRBD2; abundance: NA; CDR3aa: CASSLDSGGVGEQFF; CDR3nt: TGTGCCAGCAGCTTAGACAGCGGGGGGGTGGGGGAGCAGTTCTTC
v_gene: TRBV5-1; j_gene: TRBJ2-4; d_gene: NA; abundance: few; CDR3aa: CASSLERVAKNIQYF; CDR3nt: TGCGCCAGCAGCCTGGAGAGGGTCGCCAAAAACATTCAGTACTTC
v_gene: TRBV21-1; j_gene: TRBJ1-5; d_gene: NA; abundance: NA; CDR3aa: CASSDRDRVGQPQHF; CDR3nt: TGTGCCAGCAGCGACCGGGACAGGGTAGGTCAGCCCCAGCATTTT
v_gene: TRBV7-2; j_gene: TRBJ2-5; d_gene: TRBD2; abundance: few; CDR3aa: CASSWWTSGGETQYF; CDR3nt: TGTGCCAGCAGTTGGTGGACTAGCGGGGGTGAGACCCAGTACTTC
v_gene: TRBV5-1; j_gene: TRBJ2-2; d_gene: TRBD1; abundance: many; CDR3aa: CASSPGQGYNPGELFF; CDR3nt: TGCGCCAGCAGCCCCGGACAGGGGTATAACCCCGGGGAGCTGTTTTTT
v_gene: TRBV14; j_gene: TRBJ1-1; d_gene: TRBD1; abundance: NA; CDR3aa: CASSLRTGVNTEAFF; CDR3nt: TGTGCCAGCAGCCTACGGACAGGAGTGAACACTGAAGCTTTCTTT
v_gene: TRBV5-1; j_gene: TRBJ2-2; d_gene: NA; abundance: few; CDR3aa: CASSHDTLGTGELFF; CDR3nt: TGCGCCAGCAGCCACGACACCCTGGGCACCGGGGAGCTGTTTTTT
v_gene: TRBV12-3/TRBV12-4; j_gene: TRBJ2-2; d_gene: NA; abundance: many; CDR3aa: CASLVEAELFF; CDR3nt: TGTGCCAGCCTTGTGGAAGCGGAGCTGTTTTTT
v_gene: TRBV27; j_gene: TRBJ2-7; d_gene: NA; abundance: many; CDR3aa: CASSLTVSSYEQYF; CDR3nt: TGTGCCAGCAGTCTGACAGTGAGCTCCTACGAGCAGTACTTC
v_gene: TRBV2; j_gene: TRBJ1-5; d_gene: NA; abundance: many; CDR3aa: CASRRDGNQPQHF; CDR3nt: TGTGCCAGCAGGAGGGACGGCAATCAGCCCCAGCATTTT
v_gene: TRBV24-1; j_gene: TRBJ2-2; d_gene: NA; abundance: NA; CDR3aa: CATSDSWVGELFF; CDR3nt: TGTGCCACCAGTGATTCCTGGGTCGGGGAGCTGTTTTTT
v_gene: TRBV20-1; j_gene: TRBJ2-7; d_gene: NA; abundance: few; CDR3aa: CSVEDLVEQYF; CDR3nt: TGCAGTGTAGAGGATCTCGTCGAGCAGTACTTC
v_gene: TRBV20-1; j_gene: TRBJ2-5; d_gene: TRBD2; abundance: many; CDR3aa: CSARDRTSGRETQYF; CDR3nt: TGCAGTGCTAGAGATCGGACTAGCGGGAGGGAGACCCAGTACTTC
v_gene: TRBV14; j_gene: TRBJ2-5; d_gene: NA; abundance: few; CDR3aa: CASSQDGFGESQYF; CDR3nt: TGTGCCAGCAGCCAAGACGGCTTTGGGGAGAGCCAGTACTTC
v_gene: TRBV7-2; j_gene: TRBJ2-7; d_gene: TRBD1; abundance: many; CDR3aa: CASSLASAGQGVEQYF; CDR3nt: TGTGCCAGCAGCTTAGCGTCTGCGGGACAGGGCGTCGAGCAGTACTTC
v_gene: TRBV12-3/TRBV12-4; j_gene: TRBJ2-1; d_gene: NA; abundance: many; CDR3aa: CASIRADNEQFF; CDR3nt: TGTGCCAGCATCCGAGCGGACAATGAGCAGTTCTTC
v_gene: TRBV6-2/TRBV6-3; j_gene: TRBJ1-4; d_gene: NA; abundance: few; CDR3aa: CASRGSLDEKLFF; CDR3nt: TGTGCCAGCAGGGGCAGTTTGGACGAAAAACTGTTTTTT
v_gene: TRBV9; j_gene: TRBJ2-6; d_gene: TRBD1; abundance: NA; CDR3aa: CASSTWGQGTDVLTF; CDR3nt: TGTGCCAGCAGCACCTGGGGACAGGGGACGGACGTCCTGACTTTC
v_gene: TRBV20-1; j_gene: TRBJ1-4; d_gene: NA; abundance: NA; CDR3aa: CSASGPTGEKLFF; CDR3nt: TGCAGTGCTAGTGGGCCCACGGGGGAAAAACTGTTTTTT
v_gene: TRBV3-1; j_gene: TRBJ1-2; d_gene: NA; abundance: few; CDR3aa: CASSQVEDYGYTF; CDR3nt: TGTGCCAGCAGCCAGGTGGAAGACTATGGCTACACCTTC
v_gene: TRBV25-1; j_gene: TRBJ1-5; d_gene: NA; abundance: many; CDR3aa: CASSEAGQPQHF; CDR3nt: TGTGCCAGCAGTGAAGCGGGACAGCCCCAGCATTTT
v_gene: TRBV3-1; j_gene: TRBJ2-5; d_gene: NA; abundance: few; CDR3aa: CASSRTPLYQETQYF; CDR3nt: TGTGCCAGCAGCAGGACACCCCTGTACCAAGAGACCCAGTACTTC
v_gene: TRBV5-5; j_gene: TRBJ2-3; d_gene: TRBD1; abundance: many; CDR3aa: CASSLEGARRTDTQYF; CDR3nt: TGTGCCAGCAGCTTGGAGGGGGCCAGGCGCACAGATACGCAGTATTTT
v_gene: TRBV28; j_gene: TRBJ2-5; d_gene: TRBD2; abundance: NA; CDR3aa: CASSYHRGRDQETQYF; CDR3nt: TGTGCCAGCAGTTATCATCGGGGGAGGGACCAAGAGACCCAGTACTTC
v_gene: TRBV6-2/TRBV6-3; j_gene: TRBJ1-1; d_gene: NA; abundance: many; CDR3aa: CATADLPRPGNTEAFF; CDR3nt: TGTGCCACCGCCGACCTACCGAGGCCGGGCAACACTGAAGCTTTCTTT